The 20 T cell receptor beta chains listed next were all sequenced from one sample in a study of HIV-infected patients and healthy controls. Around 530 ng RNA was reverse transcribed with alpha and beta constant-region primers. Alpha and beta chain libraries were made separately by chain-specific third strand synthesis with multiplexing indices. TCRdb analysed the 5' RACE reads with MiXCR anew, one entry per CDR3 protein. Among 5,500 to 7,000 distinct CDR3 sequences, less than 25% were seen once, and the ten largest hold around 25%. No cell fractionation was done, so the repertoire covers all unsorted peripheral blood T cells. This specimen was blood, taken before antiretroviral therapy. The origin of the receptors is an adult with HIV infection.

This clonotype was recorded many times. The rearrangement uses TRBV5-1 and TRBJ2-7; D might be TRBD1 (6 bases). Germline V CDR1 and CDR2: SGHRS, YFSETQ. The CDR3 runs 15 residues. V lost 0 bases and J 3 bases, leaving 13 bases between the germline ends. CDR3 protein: CASSLEPGGNYEQYF. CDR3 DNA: TGCGCCAGCAGCTTGGAGCCTGGGGGCAACTACGAGCAGTACTTC.

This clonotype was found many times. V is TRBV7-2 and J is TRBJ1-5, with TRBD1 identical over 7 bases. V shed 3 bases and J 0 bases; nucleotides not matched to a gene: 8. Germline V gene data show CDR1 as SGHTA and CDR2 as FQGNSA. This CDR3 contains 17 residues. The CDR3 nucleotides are TGTGCCAGCAGCTTGTTACAGGGGCTTTATAGCAATCAGCCCCAGCATTTT. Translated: CASSLLQGLYSNQPQHF.

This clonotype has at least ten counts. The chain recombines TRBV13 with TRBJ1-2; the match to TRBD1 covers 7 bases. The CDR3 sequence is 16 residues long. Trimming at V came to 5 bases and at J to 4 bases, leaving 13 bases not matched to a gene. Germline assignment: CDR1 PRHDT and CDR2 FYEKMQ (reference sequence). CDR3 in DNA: TGTGCCAGCAGCCTACCCGAGGGGGCGCATAGCTATGGCTACACCTTC. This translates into CASSLPEGAHSYGYTF.

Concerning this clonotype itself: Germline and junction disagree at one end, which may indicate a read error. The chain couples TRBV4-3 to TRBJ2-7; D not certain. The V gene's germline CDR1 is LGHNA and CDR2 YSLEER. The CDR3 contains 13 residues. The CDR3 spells CASSQDRSYERYF. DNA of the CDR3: TGCGCCAGCAGCCAAGACCGCTCGTACGAGCGGTACTTC.

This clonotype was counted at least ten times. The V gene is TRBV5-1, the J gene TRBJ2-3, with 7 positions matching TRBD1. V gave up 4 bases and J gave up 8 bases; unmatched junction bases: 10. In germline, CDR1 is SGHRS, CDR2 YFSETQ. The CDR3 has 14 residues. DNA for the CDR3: TGCGCCAGCAGCGAGAGGAGACAGGGCGTTACGCAGTATTTT. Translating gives CASSERRQGVTQYF.

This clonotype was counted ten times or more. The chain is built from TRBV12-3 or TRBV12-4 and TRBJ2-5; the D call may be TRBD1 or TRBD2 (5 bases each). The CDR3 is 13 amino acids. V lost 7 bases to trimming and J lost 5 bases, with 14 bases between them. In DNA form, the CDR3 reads TGTGCCAGCACCCACCGAGGGGCCGAGACCCAGTACTTC. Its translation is CASTHRGAETQYF.

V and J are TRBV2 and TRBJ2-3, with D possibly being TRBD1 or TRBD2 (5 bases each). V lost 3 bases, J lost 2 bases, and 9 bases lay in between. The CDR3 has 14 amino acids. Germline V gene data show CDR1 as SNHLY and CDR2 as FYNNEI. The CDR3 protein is CASSDGAHTDTQYF. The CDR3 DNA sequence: TGTGCCAGCAGTGACGGGGCGCACACAGATACGCAGTATTTT.

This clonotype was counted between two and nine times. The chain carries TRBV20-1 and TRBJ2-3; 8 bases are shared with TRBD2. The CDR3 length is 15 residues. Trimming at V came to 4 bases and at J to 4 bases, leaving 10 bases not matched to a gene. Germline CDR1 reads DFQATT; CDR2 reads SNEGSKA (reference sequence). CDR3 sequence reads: CSATGTRRGPDTQYF. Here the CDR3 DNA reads TGCAGTGCTACTGGGACTAGAAGGGGCCCAGATACGCAGTATTTT.

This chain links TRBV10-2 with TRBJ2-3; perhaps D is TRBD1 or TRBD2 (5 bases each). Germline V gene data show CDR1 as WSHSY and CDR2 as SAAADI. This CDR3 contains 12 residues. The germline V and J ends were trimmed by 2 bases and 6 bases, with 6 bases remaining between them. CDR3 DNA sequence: TGCGCCAGCAGTGAGGAGGGGGATACGCAGTATTTT. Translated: CASSEEGDTQYF.

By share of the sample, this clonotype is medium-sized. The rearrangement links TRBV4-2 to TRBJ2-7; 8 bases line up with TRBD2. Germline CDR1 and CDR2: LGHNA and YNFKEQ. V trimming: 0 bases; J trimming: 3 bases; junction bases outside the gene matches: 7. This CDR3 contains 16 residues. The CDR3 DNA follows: TGTGCCAGCAGCCAAGATGTGCCTAGCGGGTACTACGAGCAGTACTTC. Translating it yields CASSQDVPSGYYEQYF.

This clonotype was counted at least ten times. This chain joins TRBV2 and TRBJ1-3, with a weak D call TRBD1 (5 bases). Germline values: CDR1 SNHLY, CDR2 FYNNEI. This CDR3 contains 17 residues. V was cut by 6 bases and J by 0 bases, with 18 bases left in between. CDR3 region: CASRGGEGIYSGNTIYF. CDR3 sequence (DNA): TGTGCCAGCAGAGGAGGGGAGGGGATCTACTCTGGAAACACCATATATTTT.

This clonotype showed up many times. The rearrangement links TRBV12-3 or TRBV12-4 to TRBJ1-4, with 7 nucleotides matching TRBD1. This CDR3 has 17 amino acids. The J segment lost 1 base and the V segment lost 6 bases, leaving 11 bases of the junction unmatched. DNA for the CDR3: TGTGCCAGCAGCCCCTGGGGCAGGGGGGGAACTAATGAAAAACTGTTTTTT. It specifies CASSPWGRGGTNEKLFF.

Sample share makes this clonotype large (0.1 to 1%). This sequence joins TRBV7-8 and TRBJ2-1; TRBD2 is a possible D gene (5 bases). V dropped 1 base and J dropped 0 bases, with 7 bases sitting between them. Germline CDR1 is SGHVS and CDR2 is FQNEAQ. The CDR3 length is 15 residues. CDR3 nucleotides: TGTGCCAGCAGCTTAGGAGGGATCTCCTACAATGAGCAGTTCTTC. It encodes CASSLGGISYNEQFF.

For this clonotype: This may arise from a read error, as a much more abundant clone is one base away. This chain's CDR3 is CASSYSIGGPSNVQFF. As DNA, the CDR3 is TGTGCCAGCAGTTACTCTATCGGGGGGCCGAGCAATGTGCAGTTCTTC. The rearrangement links TRBV6-5 to TRBJ2-1; TRBD2 might be the D (7 bases). Germline V CDR1 and CDR2: MNHEY, SVGAGI. The CDR3 spans 16 residues.

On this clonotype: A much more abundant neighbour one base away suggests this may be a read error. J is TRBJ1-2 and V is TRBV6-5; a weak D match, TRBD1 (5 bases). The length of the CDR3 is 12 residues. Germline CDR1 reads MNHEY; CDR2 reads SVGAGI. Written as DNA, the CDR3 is TGTGACAGCAGTCTCCCAGGGAGAGGCTACACCTTC. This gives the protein CDSSLPGRGYTF.

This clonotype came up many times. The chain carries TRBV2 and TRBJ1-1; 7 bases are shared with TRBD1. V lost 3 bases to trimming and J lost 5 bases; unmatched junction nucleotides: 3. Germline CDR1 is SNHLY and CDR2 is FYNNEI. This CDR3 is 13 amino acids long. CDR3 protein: CASSEQGGTEAFF. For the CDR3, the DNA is TGTGCCAGCAGTGAGCAGGGGGGGACTGAAGCTTTCTTT.

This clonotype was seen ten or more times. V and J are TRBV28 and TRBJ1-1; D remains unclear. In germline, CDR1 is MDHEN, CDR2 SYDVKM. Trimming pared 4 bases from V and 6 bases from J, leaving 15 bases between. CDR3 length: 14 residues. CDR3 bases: TGTGCCAGCAGTTCCCTCAATGCTGGGTCTGAAGCTTTCTTT. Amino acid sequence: CASSSLNAGSEAFF.

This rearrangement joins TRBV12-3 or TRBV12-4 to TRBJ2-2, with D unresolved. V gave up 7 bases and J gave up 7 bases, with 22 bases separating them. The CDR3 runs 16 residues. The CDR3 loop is CASMGSGLRSGGELFF. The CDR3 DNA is TGTGCCAGCATGGGTTCGGGCTTACGGTCCGGCGGGGAGCTGTTTTTT.

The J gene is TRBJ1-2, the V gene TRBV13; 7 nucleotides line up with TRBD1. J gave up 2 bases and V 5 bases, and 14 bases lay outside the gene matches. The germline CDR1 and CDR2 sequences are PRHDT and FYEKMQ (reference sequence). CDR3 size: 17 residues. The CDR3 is CASSVPGQWIENYGYTF. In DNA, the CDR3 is TGTGCCAGCAGCGTGCCGGGACAGTGGATAGAAAACTATGGCTACACCTTC.

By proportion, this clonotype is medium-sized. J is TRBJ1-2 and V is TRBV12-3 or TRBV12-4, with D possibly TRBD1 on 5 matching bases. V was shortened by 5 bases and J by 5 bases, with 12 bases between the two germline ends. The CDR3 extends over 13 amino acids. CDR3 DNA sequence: TGTGCCAGCAGTCTCAGGGTGGGGTATGGCTACACCTTC. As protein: CASSLRVGYGYTF.